The TCR beta chain under discussion was sequenced for a study of blood T cell repertoires in COVID-19. Study-wide context: The samples span acute and convalescent COVID-19 from the United States, Italy and Spain. The cDNA or gDNA used as material had been derived from T cells, B-cell-depleted T cells, or PBMCs.

Authors' processing steps: Counts of nucleated cells, estimated from reference gene primer amplification, were obtained. TCRdb's table, derived via immunoSEQ multiplex PCR, lists solely in-frame clones and lacks some. V and J calls and clone size are given by that table; D and trimming were obtained from the DNA. This sample has 130,000 or so clones, with roughly four fifths found just once. There are 15 residues in the CDR3. Deletions cut 0 bases from V and 7 bases from J, with 13 bases between. Germline V CDR1 and CDR2: MNHEY, SVGAGI. Sequencing used peripheral blood. V and J are TRBV6-5 and TRBJ1-5; weak D call: TRBD1 (5 bases). This TCR was sampled from a human donor in a cohort sampled during active COVID-19. DNA for the CDR3: TGTGCCAGCAGTTACTCGAGTCAGGGTGGGCAGCCCCAGCATTTT. Protein product: CASSYSSQGGQPQHF.